This T cell receptor (beta chain) was recovered during a study of early T cells in non-severe SARS-CoV-2 infection. Study-wide context: With bulk RNA from unsorted whole blood as input, sequencing yielded unpaired chains.

Each single cDNA molecule received a unique molecular identifier. Via MiXCR, TCRdb re-called the 5' RACE reads, giving one row per CDR3 protein. The sample records tens of thousands of distinct CDR3 sequences, 4.6% being singletons. Findings and limits, study-wide: VDJdb matching skewed toward anti-spike CD8 responses, missing private and CD4 specificities.

This clonotype was picked up many times. Its antigen is unidentified. Between the trimmed V and J ends, which lost 5 bases and 2 bases, there was a span of 10 bases. The V gene's germline CDR1 is SGHRS and CDR2 YFSETQ. The CDR3 runs to 13 residues. The specimen comprised whole blood, sampled at baseline. The TCR sequence derives from an adult who was a healthcare worker with PCR-confirmed SARS-CoV-2 infection or an uninfected control (not recorded which). The chain employs TRBV5-1 and TRBJ1-1; no definite D call. DNA of the CDR3: TGCGCCAGCAGAGATGAGGGAAACACTGAAGCTTTCTTT. Encoded protein: CASRDEGNTEAFF.